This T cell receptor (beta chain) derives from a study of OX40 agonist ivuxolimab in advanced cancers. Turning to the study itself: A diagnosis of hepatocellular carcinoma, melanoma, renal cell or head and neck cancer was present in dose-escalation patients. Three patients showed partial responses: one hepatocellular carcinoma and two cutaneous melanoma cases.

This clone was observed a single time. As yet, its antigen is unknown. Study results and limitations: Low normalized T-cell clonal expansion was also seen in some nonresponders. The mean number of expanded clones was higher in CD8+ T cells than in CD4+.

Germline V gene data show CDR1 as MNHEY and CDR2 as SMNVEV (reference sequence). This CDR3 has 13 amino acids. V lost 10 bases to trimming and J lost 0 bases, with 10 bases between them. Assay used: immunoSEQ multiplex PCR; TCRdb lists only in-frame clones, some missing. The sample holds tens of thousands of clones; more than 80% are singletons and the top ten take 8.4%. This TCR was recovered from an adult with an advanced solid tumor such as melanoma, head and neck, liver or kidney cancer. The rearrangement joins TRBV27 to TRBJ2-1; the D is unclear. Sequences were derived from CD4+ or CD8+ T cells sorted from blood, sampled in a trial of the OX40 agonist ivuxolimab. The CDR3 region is CATSWSSYNEQFF. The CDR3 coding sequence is TGTGCCACCTCGTGGAGCTCCTACAATGAGCAGTTCTTC.